This TCR beta chain was identified in a study of cytomegalovirus exposure and HLA in healthy donors. General study results and limits: Among the CMV-associated chains, a few were confirmed in vitro as specific for CMV antigens.

Clones were sequenced by immunoSEQ multiplex PCR, and TCRdb holds only the in-frame ones, with some missing. The table has roughly 100,000 clones, about 85% seen once; the top ten hold over 3%. As concerns this clone: Its matching antigen is unknown.

This CDR3 is built from 16 residues. Germline values: CDR1 KGHSH, CDR2 LQKENI. V lost 0 bases and J 5 bases, leaving 15 bases between the germline ends. Sequenced: PBMCs. This receptor was taken from a woman in her late teens or twenties in good health and CMV-seropositive. This chain uses TRBV18 with TRBJ2-3, with D possibly being TRBD2 (6 bases). The CDR3 is CASSPPGPGERDTQYF. CDR3 DNA sequence: TGTGCCAGCTCACCACCTGGGCCGGGGGAGAGAGATACGCAGTATTTT. The full variable domain, rest sourced from reference TRBV18 and TRBJ2-3, is NAGVMQNPRHLVRRRGQEARLRCSPMKGHSHVYWYRQLPEEGLKFMVYLQKENIIDESGMPKERFSAEFPKEGPSILRIQQVVRGDSAAYFCASSPPGPGERDTQYFGPGTRLTVL.